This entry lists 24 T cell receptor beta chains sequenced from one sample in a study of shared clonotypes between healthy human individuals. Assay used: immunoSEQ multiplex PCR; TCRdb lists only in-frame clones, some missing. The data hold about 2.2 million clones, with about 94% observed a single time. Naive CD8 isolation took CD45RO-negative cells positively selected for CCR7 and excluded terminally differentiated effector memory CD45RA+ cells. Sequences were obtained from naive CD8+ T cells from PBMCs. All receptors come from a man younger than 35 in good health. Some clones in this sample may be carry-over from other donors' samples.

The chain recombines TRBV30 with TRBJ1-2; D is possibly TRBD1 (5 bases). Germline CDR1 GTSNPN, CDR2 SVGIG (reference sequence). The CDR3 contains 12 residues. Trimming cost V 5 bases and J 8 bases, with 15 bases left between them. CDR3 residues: CAWGSGRSGYTF. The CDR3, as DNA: TGTGCCTGGGGATCAGGGAGATCAGGCTACACCTTC. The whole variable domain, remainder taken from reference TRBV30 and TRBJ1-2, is SQTIHQWPATLVQPVGSPLSLECTVEGTSNPNLYWYRQAAGRGLQLLFYSVGIGQISSEVPQNLSASRPQDRQFILSSKKLLLSDSGFYLCAWGSGRSGYTFGSGTRLTVV.

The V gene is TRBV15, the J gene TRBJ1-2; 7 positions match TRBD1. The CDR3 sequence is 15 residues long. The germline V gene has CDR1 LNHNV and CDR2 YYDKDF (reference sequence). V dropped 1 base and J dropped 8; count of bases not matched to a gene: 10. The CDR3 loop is CATSRASRGLGGYTF. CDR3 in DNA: TGTGCCACCAGCAGAGCGTCGAGGGGGCTCGGCGGCTACACCTTC.

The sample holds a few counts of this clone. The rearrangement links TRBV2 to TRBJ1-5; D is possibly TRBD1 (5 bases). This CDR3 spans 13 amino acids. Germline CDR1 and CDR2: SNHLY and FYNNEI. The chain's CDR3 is CAGGPSSNQPQHF. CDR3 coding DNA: TGTGCGGGGGGACCTTCTAGCAATCAGCCCCAGCATTTT.

The CDR3 DNA follows: TGTGCCAGCAGCAAGCTACAGGGATCCGGGGAGCTGTTTTTT. It encodes CASSKLQGSGELFF. The V gene is TRBV5-8, the J gene TRBJ2-2, with D perhaps TRBD1 (6 bases). Germline V lookup: CDR1 SGHTS, CDR2 YDEGEE. This CDR3 comprises 14 residues. V gave up 4 bases and J gave up 6 bases, with 13 bases separating them.

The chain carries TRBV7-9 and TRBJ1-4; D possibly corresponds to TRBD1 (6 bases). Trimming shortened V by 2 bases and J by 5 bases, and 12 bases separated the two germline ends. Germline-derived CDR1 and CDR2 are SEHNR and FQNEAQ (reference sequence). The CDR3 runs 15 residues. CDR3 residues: CASSLRTEANEKLFF. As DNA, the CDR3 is TGTGCCAGCAGCTTAAGGACAGAAGCGAATGAAAAACTGTTTTTT.

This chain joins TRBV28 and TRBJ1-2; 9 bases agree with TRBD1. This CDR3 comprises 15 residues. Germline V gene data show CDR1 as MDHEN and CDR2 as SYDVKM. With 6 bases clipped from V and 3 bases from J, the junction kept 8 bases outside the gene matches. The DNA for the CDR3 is TGTGCCAGCAGACTATGGACAGGGGATTACTATGGCTACACCTTC. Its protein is CASRLWTGDYYGYTF.

The chain's CDR3 is CASSWVTSGSYEQYF. The CDR3 bases are TGTGCCAGCAGTTGGGTCACTAGCGGGAGCTACGAGCAGTACTTC. The chain joins TRBV6-1 to TRBJ2-7; TRBD2 matches 11 bases. V was clipped by 5 bases and J by 3 bases; unmatched bases: 6. The germline gives CDR1 MNHNS, CDR2 SASEGT. The CDR3 sequence is 15 residues long.

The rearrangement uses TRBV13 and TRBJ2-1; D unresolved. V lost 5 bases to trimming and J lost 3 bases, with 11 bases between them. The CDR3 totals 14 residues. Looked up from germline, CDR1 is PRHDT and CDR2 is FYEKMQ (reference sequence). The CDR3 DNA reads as TGTGCCAGCAGCCCCCGGGCTGACTACAATGAGCAGTTCTTC. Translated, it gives CASSPRADYNEQFF. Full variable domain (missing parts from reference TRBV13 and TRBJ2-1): AAGVIQSPRHLIKEKRETATLKCYPIPRHDTVYWYQQGPGQDPQFLISFYEKMQSDKGSIPDRFSAQQFSDYHSELNMSSLELGDSALYFCASSPRADYNEQFFGPGTRLTVL.

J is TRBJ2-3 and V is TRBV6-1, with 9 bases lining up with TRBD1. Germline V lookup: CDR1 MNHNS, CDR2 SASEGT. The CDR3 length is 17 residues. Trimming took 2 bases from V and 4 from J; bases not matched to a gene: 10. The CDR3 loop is CASSEPRDRVIADTQYF. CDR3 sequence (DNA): TGTGCCAGCAGTGAACCTCGGGACAGGGTCATAGCAGATACGCAGTATTTT.

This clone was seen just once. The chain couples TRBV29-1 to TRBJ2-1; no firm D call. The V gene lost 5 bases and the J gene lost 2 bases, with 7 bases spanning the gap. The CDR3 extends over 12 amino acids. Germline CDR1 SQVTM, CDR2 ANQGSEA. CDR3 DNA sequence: TGCAGCGTTTTTCACACCTACAATGAGCAGTTCTTC. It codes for CSVFHTYNEQFF.

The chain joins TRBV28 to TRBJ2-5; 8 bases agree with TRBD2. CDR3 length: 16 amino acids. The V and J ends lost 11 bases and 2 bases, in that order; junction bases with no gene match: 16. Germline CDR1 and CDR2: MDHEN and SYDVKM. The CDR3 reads CAGLRSGRDPQETQYF. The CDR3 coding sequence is TGTGCCGGCCTCCGGAGCGGGAGAGACCCTCAAGAGACCCAGTACTTC.

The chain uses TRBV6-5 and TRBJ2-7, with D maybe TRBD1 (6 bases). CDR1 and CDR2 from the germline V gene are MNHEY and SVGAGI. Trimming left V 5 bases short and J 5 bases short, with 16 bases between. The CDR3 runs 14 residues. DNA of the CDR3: TGTGCCAGCAGTCCAAGGGACATGGGAGACGAGCAGTACTTC. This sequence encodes CASSPRDMGDEQYF.

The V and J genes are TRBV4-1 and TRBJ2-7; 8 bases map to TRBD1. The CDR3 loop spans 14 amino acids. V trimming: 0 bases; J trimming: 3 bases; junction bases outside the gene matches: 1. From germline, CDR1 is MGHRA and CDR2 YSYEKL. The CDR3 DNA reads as TGCGCCAGCAGCCAAGATGACAGGGGCTACGAGCAGTACTTC. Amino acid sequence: CASSQDDRGYEQYF.

This CDR3 reads CASSKRALIAGGSGEQFF. In DNA, the CDR3 is TGTGCCAGCAGTAAGCGGGCTCTCATAGCGGGAGGAAGTGGTGAGCAGTTCTTC. This sequence joins TRBV28 and TRBJ2-1, with TRBD2 matching 10 bases. Germline CDR1 MDHEN, CDR2 SYDVKM. With 5 bases clipped from V and 9 bases from J, the junction kept 19 bases outside the gene matches. The CDR3 spans 18 residues.

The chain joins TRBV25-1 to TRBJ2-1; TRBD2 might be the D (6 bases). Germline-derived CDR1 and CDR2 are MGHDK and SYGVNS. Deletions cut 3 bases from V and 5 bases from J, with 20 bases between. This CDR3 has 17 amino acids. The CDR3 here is CASSDYRDSTMDNEQFF. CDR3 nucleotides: TGTGCCAGCAGTGATTATAGGGACTCTACTATGGACAATGAGCAGTTCTTC.

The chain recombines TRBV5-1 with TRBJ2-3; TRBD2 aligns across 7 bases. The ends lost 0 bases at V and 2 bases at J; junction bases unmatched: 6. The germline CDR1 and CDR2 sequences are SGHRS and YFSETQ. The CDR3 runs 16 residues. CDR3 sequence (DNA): TGCGCCAGCAGCTTGGCGGGAGGCAGAATCACAGATACGCAGTATTTT. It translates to CASSLAGGRITDTQYF.

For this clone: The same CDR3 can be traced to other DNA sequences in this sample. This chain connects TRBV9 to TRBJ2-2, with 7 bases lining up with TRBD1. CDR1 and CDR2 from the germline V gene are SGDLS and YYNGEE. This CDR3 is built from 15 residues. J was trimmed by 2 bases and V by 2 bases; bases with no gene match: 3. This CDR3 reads CASSVGQTNTGELFF. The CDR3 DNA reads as TGTGCCAGCAGCGTGGGACAGACCAACACCGGGGAGCTGTTTTTT.

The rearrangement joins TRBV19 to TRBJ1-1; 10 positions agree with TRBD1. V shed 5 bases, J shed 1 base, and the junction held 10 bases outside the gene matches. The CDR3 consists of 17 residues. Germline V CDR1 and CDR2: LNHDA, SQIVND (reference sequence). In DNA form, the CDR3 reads TGTGCCAGTAGTGAAACCCGGGACAGGGGCAAGAACACTGAAGCTTTCTTT. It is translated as CASSETRDRGKNTEAFF.

The CDR3 DNA is TGTGCCAGCAGTATTAAGCGGGAGGGCCTCCGGGATACGCAGTATTTT. Protein sequence: CASSIKREGLRDTQYF. V is TRBV28 and J is TRBJ2-3, with 10 bases fitting TRBD2. Germline CDR1 and CDR2: MDHEN and SYDVKM. V was pared by 5 bases and J by 6 bases, with 11 bases of the junction left unmatched. This CDR3 is 16 amino acids long.

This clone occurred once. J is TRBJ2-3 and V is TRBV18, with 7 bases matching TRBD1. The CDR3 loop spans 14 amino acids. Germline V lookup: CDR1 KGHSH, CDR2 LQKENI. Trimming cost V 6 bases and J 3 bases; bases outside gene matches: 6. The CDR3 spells CASSSGTVTDTQYF. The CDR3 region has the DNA TGTGCCAGCTCCTCCGGGACAGTAACAGATACGCAGTATTTT.

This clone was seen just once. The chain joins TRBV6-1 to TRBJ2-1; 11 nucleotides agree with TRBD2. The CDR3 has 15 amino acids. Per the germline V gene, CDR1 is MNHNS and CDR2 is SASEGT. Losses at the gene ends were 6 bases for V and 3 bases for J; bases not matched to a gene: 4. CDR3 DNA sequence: TGTGCCAGCAGACGACTAGCGGGAAGCTACAATGAGCAGTTCTTC. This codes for CASRRLAGSYNEQFF.

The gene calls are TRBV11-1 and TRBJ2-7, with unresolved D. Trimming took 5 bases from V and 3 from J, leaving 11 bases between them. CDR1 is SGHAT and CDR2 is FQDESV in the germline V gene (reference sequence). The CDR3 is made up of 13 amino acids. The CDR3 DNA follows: TGTGCCAGCAGCCACGGACCAGACTACGAGCAGTACTTC. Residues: CASSHGPDYEQYF.

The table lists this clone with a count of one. The CDR3, as DNA: TGTGCCAGCAGTTTAGGGACAGGGAAAACTGAAGCTTTCTTT. Its translation is CASSLGTGKTEAFF. This chain links TRBV28 with TRBJ1-1; 9 bases agree with TRBD1. V lost 2 bases and J lost 5; bases outside the gene matches: 3. CDR3 length equals 14 residues. CDR1 and CDR2 (germline): MDHEN, SYDVKM.

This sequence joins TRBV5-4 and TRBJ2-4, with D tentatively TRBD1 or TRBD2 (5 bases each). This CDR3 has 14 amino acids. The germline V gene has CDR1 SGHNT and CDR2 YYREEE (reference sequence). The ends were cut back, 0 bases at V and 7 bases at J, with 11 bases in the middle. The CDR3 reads CASSLGEQGNIQYF. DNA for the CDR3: TGTGCCAGCAGCTTGGGGGAGCAGGGCAACATTCAGTACTTC. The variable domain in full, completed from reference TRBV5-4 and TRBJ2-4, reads ETGVTQSPTHLIKTRGQQVTLRCSSQSGHNTVSWYQQALGQGPQFIFQYYREEENGRGNFPPRFSGLQFPNYSSELNVNALELDDSALYLCASSLGEQGNIQYFGAGTRLSVL.